The 30 T cell receptor beta chains below come from one sample, sequenced in a study of shared clonotypes between healthy human individuals. Assay: immunoSEQ multiplex PCR; the TCRdb copy retains only in-frame clones and omits some. The sample carries 1,400,000 or so clones, 98% recorded once. The specimen was naive CD4+ T cells sorted from blood. As to subset: CD45RA+ positively selected. All receptors derive from a man between 25 and 39 years old in good health.

V gene TRBV27 combines with J gene TRBJ2-3; possible D gene TRBD2, 6 bases. The CDR3 spans 15 residues. Germline V gives CDR1 MNHEY, CDR2 SMNVEV (reference sequence). Trimming shortened V by 4 bases and J by 2 bases, and 13 bases separated the two germline ends. The CDR3 protein is CASSSLADATDTQYF. The DNA for the CDR3 is TGTGCCAGCAGTTCATTAGCGGATGCCACAGATACGCAGTATTTT.

This rearrangement joins TRBV25-1 to TRBJ1-2, with a possible D match to TRBD1 (5 bases). Trimming shortened V by 5 bases and J by 3 bases, and 13 bases separated the two germline ends. Per germline, CDR1 MGHDK and CDR2 SYGVNS. The CDR3 length is 14 residues. The CDR3 loop reads CASSFSGRDYGYTF. CDR3 DNA: TGTGCCAGCAGTTTTTCCGGCAGGGACTATGGCTACACCTTC.

For this clone: This sample also contains other DNA sequences that code for the same CDR3. The chain links TRBV19 to TRBJ2-7; 7 nucleotides match TRBD1. The V segment lost 4 bases and the J segment 2 bases; nucleotides outside the gene matches: 2. The CDR3 runs 13 residues. CDR1 is LNHDA and CDR2 is SQIVND in the germline V gene (reference sequence). The CDR3 region has the DNA TGTGCCAGTAGTAGGCAGGGGGCCTACGAGCAGTACTTC. Its translation: CASSRQGAYEQYF.

CDR3 in DNA: TGCGCCAGCAGCTTGGGGCCCGGGAGGACTAGCACAGATACGCAGTATTTT. This translates into CASSLGPGRTSTDTQYF. This rearrangement joins TRBV5-1 to TRBJ2-3, with 7 bases that match TRBD2. The CDR3 has 17 amino acids. V lost 0 bases, J lost 0 bases, and 7 bases stayed unmatched. Looked up from germline, CDR1 is SGHRS and CDR2 is YFSETQ. Using reference TRBV5-1 and TRBJ2-3 for the parts outside the CDR3, the full variable domain is KAGVTQTPRYLIKTRGQQVTLSCSPISGHRSVSWYQQTPGQGLQFLFEYFSETQRNKGNFPGRFSGRQFSNSRSEMNVSTLELGDSALYLCASSLGPGRTSTDTQYFGPGTRLTVL.

The V gene is TRBV28, the J gene TRBJ1-5; D gene uncertain. CDR3 length: 15 amino acids. V was shortened by 2 bases and J by 5 bases, with 13 bases between the two germline ends. Germline-derived CDR1 and CDR2 are MDHEN and SYDVKM. The CDR3 spells CASSLRPGPHQPQHF. DNA of the CDR3: TGTGCCAGCAGTTTACGACCTGGGCCCCATCAGCCCCAGCATTTT. Full variable domain (remainder filled in from reference TRBV28 and TRBJ1-5): DVKVTQSSRYLVKRTGEKVFLECVQDMDHENMFWYRQDPGLGLRLIYFSYDVKMKEKGDIPEGYSVSREKKERFSLILESASTNQTSMYLCASSLRPGPHQPQHFGDGTRLSIL.

CDR3 in amino acids: CASRLSDRVDLGETQYF. CDR3 DNA sequence: TGTGCAAGTCGCCTATCCGACAGGGTCGATCTCGGAGAGACCCAGTACTTC. The chain carries TRBV12-2 and TRBJ2-5; the listed D gene, TRBD1, was not tested against the DNA. TRBV12-2 is annotated as a pseudogene. This CDR3 has 17 residues.

The chain couples TRBV6-1 to TRBJ1-3, with TRBD1 as a possible D gene (5 bases). The germline gives CDR1 MNHNS, CDR2 SASEGT. V was cut by 0 bases and J by 0 bases, with 12 bases left in between. CDR3 size: 17 residues. In nucleotides, the CDR3 is TGTGCCAGCAGTGAAGCGCTTCAGGGCGGCTCTGGAAACACCATATATTTT. Translating gives CASSEALQGGSGNTIYF.

The rearrangement joins TRBV29-1 to TRBJ1-1; 8 nucleotides align to TRBD1. The J segment lost 2 bases and the V segment lost 0 bases, leaving 11 bases of the junction unmatched. Germline values: CDR1 SQVTM, CDR2 ANQGSEA. This CDR3 has 17 residues. The CDR3 protein is CSVEEAPVTGANTEAFF. CDR3 DNA: TGCAGCGTTGAAGAGGCCCCGGTGACAGGGGCCAACACTGAAGCTTTCTTT.

The chain links TRBV7-8 to TRBJ1-5; 8 positions agree with TRBD1. The germline V gene encodes CDR1 SGHVS and CDR2 FQNEAQ. Losses at the gene ends were 5 bases for V and 6 bases for J; bases not matched to a gene: 3. The CDR3 has 13 amino acids. CDR3 residues: CASSKDRGQPQHF. The DNA of the CDR3 is TGTGCCAGCAGCAAAGACAGGGGTCAGCCCCAGCATTTT.

This chain links TRBV5-4 with TRBJ1-2; D not resolved. Germline V gene lookup returns CDR1 SGHNT and CDR2 YYREEE (reference sequence). This CDR3 has 13 residues. V dropped 3 bases and J dropped 4 bases, with 10 bases sitting between them. The CDR3 region is CASSSNSFYGYTF. DNA of the CDR3: TGTGCCAGCAGCTCCAACAGCTTCTATGGCTACACCTTC.

V gene TRBV27 combines with J gene TRBJ2-2; 8 nucleotides match TRBD2. The CDR3 sequence is 17 residues long. V lost 8 bases and J lost 6; bases outside the gene matches: 17. Germline V gene data show CDR1 as MNHEY and CDR2 as SMNVEV (reference sequence). The CDR3 nucleotides read TGTGCCAGCGGGTCGGCGCGATTAGCGGGGAGGGCCGGGGAGCTGTTTTTT. Protein: CASGSARLAGRAGELFF.

J is TRBJ2-5 and V is TRBV27, with D perhaps assigned TRBD1 or TRBD2 (6 bases each). From germline, CDR1 is MNHEY and CDR2 SMNVEV (reference sequence). The CDR3 runs 14 residues. V was trimmed by 5 bases and J by 5 bases, leaving 15 bases between them. DNA for the CDR3: TGTGCCAGCAGTGTTCTGGGGGGCCGGGAGACCCAGTACTTC. Protein sequence: CASSVLGGRETQYF.

V and J are TRBV28 and TRBJ2-1; 11 bases are shared with TRBD2. J lost 4 bases, V lost 1 base, and 6 bases had no gene match. The CDR3 sequence is 17 residues long. Looked up from germline, CDR1 is MDHEN and CDR2 is SYDVKM. The CDR3 nucleotides read TGTGCCAGCAGTTTATTAACCTTAGCGGGAGGGTACAATGAGCAGTTCTTC. Its protein is CASSLLTLAGGYNEQFF.

The gene calls are TRBV7-2 and TRBJ2-7; D gene ambiguous. Between the trimmed V and J ends, which lost 2 bases and 5 bases, there was a span of 10 bases. CDR3 size: 13 residues. Germline lookup yields CDR1 SGHTA and CDR2 FQGNSA. This chain's CDR3 is CASSLQGFNEQYF. The CDR3 nucleotides are TGTGCCAGCAGCTTACAAGGGTTCAACGAGCAGTACTTC.

With respect to this clone: Other nucleotide sequences in the sample specify the same CDR3. CDR3 DNA: TGCGCCAGCAGCGGTACTAGCGGCCTCACAGATACGCAGTATTTT. Encoded protein: CASSGTSGLTDTQYF. V gene TRBV5-1 combines with J gene TRBJ2-3, with 8 nucleotides matching TRBD2. Germline CDR1 is SGHRS and CDR2 is YFSETQ. This CDR3 spans 15 amino acids. Trimming removed 4 bases from V and 2 bases from J; junction bases left unmatched: 6.

V and J are TRBV29-1 and TRBJ2-1; 9 nucleotides agree with TRBD2. V lost 7 bases, J lost 0 bases, and 7 bases stayed unmatched. CDR1 and CDR2 from the germline V gene are SQVTM and ANQGSEA. The CDR3 length is 15 residues. The CDR3 DNA follows: TGCAGCGCCCAACCGACTAGCGGCTCCTACAATGAGCAGTTCTTC. Amino acids: CSAQPTSGSYNEQFF.

This chain's CDR3 is CASSPGPQGYGYTF. In DNA, the CDR3 is TGTGCCAGCAGTCCCGGCCCCCAGGGCTATGGCTACACCTTC. The chain has TRBV28 and TRBJ1-2; tentatively, D is TRBD1 (5 bases). CDR1 is MDHEN and CDR2 is SYDVKM in the germline V gene. The CDR3 runs to 14 residues. Trimming left V 5 bases short and J 4 bases short, with 14 bases between.

The rearrangement links TRBV30 to TRBJ1-2; D remains ambiguous. The CDR3 totals 12 residues. Trimming pared 2 bases from V and 7 bases from J, leaving 11 bases between. The germline gives CDR1 GTSNPN, CDR2 SVGIG (reference sequence). The CDR3 DNA is TGTGCCTGGAGTCCCGCGTCGTCTGGCTACACCTTC. Translating gives CAWSPASSGYTF.

The chain carries TRBV7-9 and TRBJ1-5; the match to TRBD1 covers 9 bases. With V trimmed by 5 bases and J by 0 bases, 2 bases remained unmatched. Germline V CDR1 and CDR2: SEHNR, FQNEAQ (reference sequence). The CDR3 extends over 15 amino acids. The CDR3: CASSRTGDSNQPQHF. In nucleotides, the CDR3 is TGTGCCAGCAGCCGGACAGGGGATAGCAATCAGCCCCAGCATTTT.

CDR3 coding DNA: TGTGCCAGCAGCCCCAGCATGGGAGATACGCAGTATTTT. The encoded protein is CASSPSMGDTQYF. V gene TRBV7-9 combines with J gene TRBJ2-3; no definite D call. The CDR3 extends over 13 amino acids. The germline gives CDR1 SEHNR, CDR2 FQNEAQ (reference sequence). V was pared by 5 bases and J by 5 bases, with 11 bases between.

This chain uses TRBV4-2 with TRBJ2-6, with 9 bases aligning to TRBD1. Germline CDR1 LGHNA, CDR2 YNFKEQ. CDR3 size: 18 residues. V shed 3 bases and J 0 bases; nucleotides not matched to a gene: 6. CDR3 protein: CASSQRDRELSGANVLTF. CDR3 nucleotide sequence: TGTGCCAGCAGCCAGAGGGACAGGGAGCTCTCTGGGGCCAACGTCCTGACTTTC.

The genes are TRBV2 and TRBJ1-4, with D tentatively TRBD1 (6 bases). V lost 4 bases and J lost 8, with 11 bases in between. CDR1 is SNHLY, CDR2 FYNNEI, per germline. The CDR3 has 13 amino acids. The CDR3 here is CASSGGREEKLFF. The DNA of the CDR3 is TGTGCCAGCAGTGGGGGGCGTGAGGAAAAACTGTTTTTT.

The chain links TRBV28 to TRBJ1-3, with D unclear. Looked up from germline, CDR1 is MDHEN and CDR2 is SYDVKM. V was clipped by 3 bases and J by 1 base, with 7 bases between them. The length of the CDR3 is 14 residues. The CDR3 region has the DNA TGTGCCAGCAGTTTTGACATATCTGGAAACACCATATATTTT. Residues: CASSFDISGNTIYF.

This clone was recorded once. The gene calls are TRBV28 and TRBJ1-5, with unresolved D. The germline V and J ends were trimmed by 8 bases and 4 bases, with 15 bases remaining between them. Germline lookup yields CDR1 MDHEN and CDR2 SYDVKM. The CDR3 length is 14 residues. In DNA, the CDR3 is TGTGCCAGCGTTTACAGCAAGCCAAATCAGCCCCAGCATTTT. Protein product: CASVYSKPNQPQHF. The whole variable domain, remainder taken from reference TRBV28 and TRBJ1-5, is DVKVTQSSRYLVKRTGEKVFLECVQDMDHENMFWYRQDPGLGLRLIYFSYDVKMKEKGDIPEGYSVSREKKERFSLILESASTNQTSMYLCASVYSKPNQPQHFGDGTRLSIL.

This clone was recorded once. The rearrangement uses TRBV7-9 and TRBJ1-3; possible D gene TRBD1, 5 bases. This CDR3 region has 14 residues. Per the germline V gene, CDR1 is SEHNR and CDR2 is FQNEAQ (reference sequence). Trimming took off 11 bases at V and 8 bases at J, with 22 bases between the two ends. CDR3 protein: CAASGLYQGDTIYF. DNA for the CDR3: TGTGCCGCCTCGGGGCTATATCAGGGAGACACCATATATTTT.

V usage is TRBV27 and J usage is TRBJ2-7; D perhaps matches TRBD2 (5 bases). CDR1 is MNHEY and CDR2 is SMNVEV in the germline V gene (reference sequence). V was clipped by 0 bases and J by 4 bases, with 16 bases between them. This CDR3 comprises 16 residues. CDR3 bases: TGTGCCAGCAGTTTATCCTCCCCCCGCCGGGAATACGAGCAGTACTTC. Protein product: CASSLSSPRREYEQYF.

J is TRBJ1-3 and V is TRBV7-6; the D is unclear. V was clipped by 4 bases and J by 0 bases, with 13 bases between them. The CDR3 has 16 residues. The germline gives CDR1 SGHVS, CDR2 FNYEAQ. The CDR3, as DNA: TGTGCCAGCAGCTCCACGGGCGGGAGCTCTGGAAACACCATATATTTT. It yields the protein CASSSTGGSSGNTIYF. Supplemented by reference TRBV7-6 and TRBJ1-3, the full variable domain reads GAGVSQSPRYKVTKRGQDVALRCDPISGHVSLYWYRQALGQGPEFLTYFNYEAQQDKSGLPNDRFSAERPEGSISTLTIQRTEQRDSAMYRCASSSTGGSSGNTIYFGEGSWLTVV.

This chain connects TRBV7-8 to TRBJ1-5; D not resolved. The germline CDR1 and CDR2 sequences are SGHVS and FQNEAQ. Trimming stripped 3 bases from V and 7 bases from J, with 7 bases between. CDR3 size: 12 residues. The DNA for the CDR3 is TGTGCCAGCAGCTTTTTTGACCAGCCCCAGCATTTT. Protein sequence: CASSFFDQPQHF. The whole variable domain, remainder taken from reference TRBV7-8 and TRBJ1-5, is GAGVSQSPRYKVAKRGQDVALRCDPISGHVSLFWYQQALGQGPEFLTYFQNEAQLDKSGLPSDRFFAERPEGSVSTLKIQRTQQEDSAVYLCASSFFDQPQHFGDGTRLSIL.

The chain is built from TRBV28 and TRBJ2-7, with no clear D. Trimming shortened V by 2 bases and J by 2 bases, and 4 bases separated the two germline ends. This CDR3 has 12 residues. CDR1 is MDHEN and CDR2 is SYDVKM in the germline V gene. This CDR3 reads CASSLATYEQYF. The CDR3 nucleotides read TGTGCCAGCAGTTTAGCTACCTACGAGCAGTACTTC.

The chain joins TRBV11-2 to TRBJ2-7; TRBD2 matches at 9 bases. The ends lost 5 bases at V and 6 bases at J; junction bases unmatched: 17. Looked up from germline, CDR1 is SGHAT and CDR2 is FQNNGV. The CDR3 loop spans 17 amino acids. The CDR3 is CASSPRVLASGASEQYF. In DNA, the CDR3 is TGTGCCAGCAGCCCCAGGGTATTGGCTAGCGGGGCCTCCGAGCAGTACTTC. The variable domain in full, completed from reference TRBV11-2 and TRBJ2-7, reads EAGVAQSPRYKIIEKRQSVAFWCNPISGHATLYWYQQILGQGPKLLIQFQNNGVVDDSQLPKDRFSAERLKGVDSTLKIQPAKLEDSAVYLCASSPRVLASGASEQYFGPGTRLTVT.